The TCR beta chain under discussion was sequenced for a study of blood T cell repertoires in COVID-19. Overall study context: The United States, Italy and Spain were the sources of the acute and convalescent COVID-19 samples.

Per the original methods: Counts of nucleated cells, estimated from reference gene primer amplification, were obtained. TCRdb's copy holds only in-frame clones and misses some; the assay was immunoSEQ multiplex PCR. V, J and clone size are taken as reported in that table, and D and trimming were inferred from the DNA itself. The repertoire consists of about 190,000 clones, with more than 75% occurring once and the leading ten covering around 6%. This CDR3 is built from 15 residues. Trimming removed 3 bases from V and 3 bases from J; junction bases left unmatched: 6. The germline gives CDR1 MNHEY, CDR2 SMNVEV (reference sequence).

Sequencing used peripheral blood. This sequence was found in a man between 35 and 55 years old with active or convalescent COVID-19. This rearrangement joins TRBV27 to TRBJ1-1; 8 positions agree with TRBD1. The CDR3 protein is CASSFTGGSDTEAFF. The CDR3 bases are TGTGCCAGCAGTTTCACAGGGGGATCGGACACTGAAGCTTTCTTT.